Below, 32 T cell receptor beta chains from the same sample are listed, as sequenced in a study of T cell responses to AZD1222 COVID-19 vaccine. Measured with immunoSEQ multiplex PCR; TCRdb has only the in-frame clones, and not every one. The data show 55,000 to 90,000 clones, around 83% seen once. The starting material was peripheral blood, obtained on day 0 of AZD1222 vaccination. The receptors come from an adult in good health.

The chain recombines TRBV2 with TRBJ2-5; 8 nucleotides line up with TRBD1. The junction had 4 bases not matched to a gene; V was cut back by 8 bases and J by 2 bases. The CDR3 runs to 13 residues. Germline values: CDR1 SNHLY, CDR2 FYNNEI. DNA of the CDR3: TGTGCCAGCGTGAGGACAGGGCAAGAGACCCAGTACTTC. The encoded protein is CASVRTGQETQYF.

The rearrangement uses TRBV2 and TRBJ1-5; the D gene is possibly TRBD1 (5 bases). This CDR3 is built from 14 residues. Germline values: CDR1 SNHLY, CDR2 FYNNEI. Trimming shortened V by 6 bases and J by 5 bases, and 14 bases separated the two germline ends. CDR3 in amino acids: CASSPGHGDQPQHF. The CDR3 coding sequence is TGTGCCAGCAGCCCCGGACACGGAGATCAGCCCCAGCATTTT.

The rearrangement joins TRBV7-2 to TRBJ1-2, with no clear D. CDR1 and CDR2 from the germline V gene are SGHTA and FQGNSA. The CDR3 covers 13 residues. V lost 8 bases to trimming and J lost 4 bases, with 14 bases between them. The CDR3 DNA sequence: TGTGCCAGCTCCCCTCGTGAACCCTATGGCTACACCTTC. It encodes CASSPREPYGYTF.

The genes are TRBV10-2 and TRBJ1-1; weak D call: TRBD1 (5 bases). The V gene lost 10 bases and the J gene lost 0 bases, with 6 bases spanning the gap. Per germline, CDR1 WSHSY and CDR2 SAAADI. The CDR3 has 11 residues. The CDR3 here is CATTVNTEAFF. For the CDR3, the DNA is TGCGCCACGACAGTGAACACTGAAGCTTTCTTT.

The chain carries TRBV5-6 and TRBJ2-7; TRBD1 matches 10 bases. V shed 2 bases and J 7 bases; nucleotides not matched to a gene: 6. Germline lookup yields CDR1 SGHDT and CDR2 YYEEEE. The CDR3 sequence is 14 residues long. DNA of the CDR3: TGTGCCAGCAGCTTAAGACAGGGGGCAGGGGAGCAGTACTTC. Translating it yields CASSLRQGAGEQYF.

The gene calls are TRBV4-2 and TRBJ1-5; TRBD1 is a possible D gene (6 bases). CDR3 length equals 15 residues. Germline-derived CDR1 and CDR2 are LGHNA and YNFKEQ. V shed 0 bases and J shed 6 bases, with 12 bases lying between them. The CDR3 spells CASSQDPQGSQPQHF. DNA of the CDR3: TGTGCCAGCAGCCAAGATCCACAGGGAAGTCAGCCCCAGCATTTT.

The chain joins TRBV28 to TRBJ1-5; D is possibly TRBD1 (5 bases). CDR1 is MDHEN, CDR2 SYDVKM, per germline. CDR3 size: 16 residues. V lost 2 bases to trimming and J lost 1 base, with 12 bases between them. The CDR3 bases are TGTGCCAGCAGTTTAGGACGACAGCGAAGCAATCAGCCCCAGCATTTT. Protein product: CASSLGRQRSNQPQHF.

The V call is TRBV6-5, the J call TRBJ1-2, with TRBD1 as a possible D gene (6 bases). Germline V CDR1 and CDR2: MNHEY, SVGAGI. The CDR3 sequence is 12 residues long. V dropped 10 bases and J dropped 4 bases, with 13 bases sitting between them. The CDR3 bases are TGTGCCACCTCGACAGGATTCTATGGCTACACCTTC. Its translation: CATSTGFYGYTF.

V gene TRBV7-2 combines with J gene TRBJ1-2; D is perhaps TRBD1 (5 bases). V dropped 6 bases and J dropped 6 bases, with 17 bases sitting between them. This CDR3 comprises 14 residues. Germline-derived CDR1 and CDR2 are SGHTA and FQGNSA. The DNA for the CDR3 is TGTGCCAGCAGGCCCGGGGGGAGGAAAAATGGCTACACCTTC. It encodes CASRPGGRKNGYTF.

The chain has TRBV4-2 and TRBJ1-1; tentatively, D is TRBD1 (5 bases). V was shortened by 4 bases and J by 0 bases, with 21 bases between the two germline ends. The CDR3 length is 18 residues. Germline V gene sequence: CDR1 LGHNA, CDR2 YNFKEQ. The CDR3 is CASSPLGVLGTVNTEAFF. The CDR3 DNA follows: TGTGCCAGCAGCCCCTTAGGGGTTTTAGGGACGGTGAACACTGAAGCTTTCTTT.

The chain combines TRBV5-1 with TRBJ1-1; unclear D gene. V gave up 0 bases and J gave up 1 base, with 10 bases separating them. The CDR3 totals 15 residues. Germline CDR1 reads SGHRS; CDR2 reads YFSETQ. CDR3 region: CASSLEVAANTEAFF. For the CDR3, the DNA is TGCGCCAGCAGCTTGGAGGTTGCAGCGAACACTGAAGCTTTCTTT.

In its sample, this clone was seen once. The chain joins TRBV7-9 to TRBJ1-1; D unclear. CDR1 is SEHNR, CDR2 FQNEAQ, per germline (reference sequence). Deletions cut 4 bases from V and 5 bases from J, with 11 bases between. The CDR3 contains 13 residues. The CDR3 DNA follows: TGTGCCAGCAGCTCAGGAGGGCGAACTGAAGCTTTCTTT. It encodes CASSSGGRTEAFF.

The table lists this clone with a count of one. The gene calls are TRBV6-6 and TRBJ2-1; TRBD2 matches 16 bases. This CDR3 has 18 amino acids. After removal of 5 bases from V and 3 bases from J, the junction contained 7 bases not matched to a gene. Germline CDR1 reads MNHNY; CDR2 reads SVGAGI (reference sequence). The CDR3 protein is CASSPGTSGGALYNEQFF. The CDR3 region has the DNA TGTGCCAGCAGTCCCGGGACTAGCGGGGGGGCCCTCTACAATGAGCAGTTCTTC.

The CDR3, as DNA: TGTGCCAGCGGGTCCGGGACTAGCGGGGGGTACCACACAGATACGCAGTATTTT. It translates to CASGSGTSGGYHTDTQYF. The rearrangement uses TRBV9 and TRBJ2-3, with 15 bases that match TRBD2. The V segment lost 7 bases and the J segment 2 bases; nucleotides outside the gene matches: 11. Germline V gene sequence: CDR1 SGDLS, CDR2 YYNGEE. This CDR3 is built from 18 residues.

The J gene is TRBJ1-1, the V gene TRBV6-5, with 7 bases fitting TRBD1. CDR3 length equals 15 residues. Per germline, CDR1 MNHEY and CDR2 SVGAGI. V lost 6 bases to trimming and J lost 0 bases; unmatched junction nucleotides: 7. The CDR3 DNA reads TGTGCCAGCAGCCACCCGGGACAGTTGAACACTGAAGCTTTCTTT. Translated, it gives CASSHPGQLNTEAFF.

The gene calls are TRBV6-6 and TRBJ1-1; D perhaps matches TRBD1 (6 bases). This CDR3 is built from 15 residues. Germline CDR1 and CDR2: MNHNY and SVGAGI (reference sequence). Trimming shortened V by 0 bases and J by 0 bases, and 8 bases separated the two germline ends. In DNA form, the CDR3 reads TGTGCCAGCAGTTACTCCGACAGGATGAACACTGAAGCTTTCTTT. This encodes CASSYSDRMNTEAFF.

The chain is built from TRBV30 and TRBJ2-5, with D maybe TRBD2 (5 bases). Germline V lookup: CDR1 GTSNPN, CDR2 SVGIG (reference sequence). The length of the CDR3 is 14 residues. V lost 3 bases to trimming and J lost 5 bases, with 16 bases between them. CDR3 sequence: CAWSQKGLAETQYF. In DNA, the CDR3 is TGTGCCTGGAGCCAAAAGGGTCTAGCTGAGACCCAGTACTTC.

This rearrangement joins TRBV27 to TRBJ1-5; perhaps TRBD1 as D (6 bases). The CDR3 is 14 residues long. V lost 4 bases, J lost 7 bases, and 14 bases lay in between. Germline V CDR1 and CDR2: MNHEY, SMNVEV (reference sequence). The chain's CDR3 is CASSYNQGRQPQHF. DNA of the CDR3: TGTGCCAGCAGTTATAATCAGGGGAGGCAGCCCCAGCATTTT.

J is TRBJ1-2 and V is TRBV5-4; weak D call: TRBD1 (6 bases). Germline CDR1 and CDR2: SGHNT and YYREEE (reference sequence). V lost 4 bases to trimming and J lost 0 bases, with 10 bases between them. The CDR3 runs to 14 residues. The CDR3 here is CASSMWTANYGYTF. The CDR3 DNA follows: TGTGCCAGCAGCATGTGGACAGCTAACTATGGCTACACCTTC.

Here the CDR3 DNA reads TGTGCCAGCAGTTCTGAGGGTGACACGCAGTATTTT. Residues: CASSSEGDTQYF. The rearrangement links TRBV6-2 or TRBV6-3 to TRBJ2-3; tentatively, D is TRBD2 (5 bases). CDR3 length equals 12 residues. Trimming removed 4 bases at V and 9 bases at J, with 11 bases between. Germline assignment: CDR1 MNHEY and CDR2 SVGEGT.

The chain is built from TRBV7-6 and TRBJ1-2; TRBD1 is a possible D gene (5 bases). This CDR3 comprises 13 residues. V lost 2 bases to trimming and J lost 10 bases, with 14 bases between them. CDR1 and CDR2 from the germline V gene are SGHVS and FNYEAQ. The CDR3 coding sequence is TGTGCCAGCAGCTTACATGGGGCGCAGGACTACACCTTC. It specifies CASSLHGAQDYTF.

This rearrangement joins TRBV5-6 to TRBJ2-1; 12 nucleotides match TRBD1. Unmatched junction bases numbered 8, after V lost 1 base and J lost 9 bases. The germline V gene has CDR1 SGHDT and CDR2 YYEEEE. The CDR3 is made up of 16 amino acids. CDR3 nucleotide sequence: TGTGCCAGCAGCTTGTTCCGGGACAGGGGGCAGTTTGAGCAGTTCTTC. Translated, it gives CASSLFRDRGQFEQFF.

The chain couples TRBV11-2 to TRBJ2-7, with 8 bases lining up with TRBD2. With V trimmed by 0 bases and J by 3 bases, 7 bases remained unmatched. Germline CDR1 is SGHAT and CDR2 is FQNNGV. This CDR3 is built from 16 residues. CDR3 loop: CASSLDLGGGIYEQYF. The CDR3 DNA sequence: TGTGCCAGCAGCTTAGATCTGGGCGGGGGGATCTACGAGCAGTACTTC.

The rearrangement uses TRBV27 and TRBJ2-3; D possibly corresponds to TRBD2 (5 bases). The length of the CDR3 is 16 residues. The germline V and J ends were trimmed by 5 bases and 2 bases, with 17 bases remaining between them. Germline CDR1 reads MNHEY; CDR2 reads SMNVEV (reference sequence). CDR3 coding DNA: TGTGCCAGCAGTCCACGCCCCGGGGAAACCACAGATACGCAGTATTTT. It codes for CASSPRPGETTDTQYF.

The rearrangement uses TRBV7-9 and TRBJ2-7; D unresolved. Trimming took off 5 bases at V and 1 base at J, with 6 bases between the two ends. Germline V gene data show CDR1 as SEHNR and CDR2 as FQNEAQ (reference sequence). The CDR3 runs to 12 residues. The CDR3 loop reads CASSRESYEQYF. DNA of the CDR3: TGTGCCAGCAGCCGCGAGTCCTACGAGCAGTACTTC.

The V call is TRBV5-6, the J call TRBJ2-7; D gene unclear. V gave up 2 bases and J gave up 0 bases, with 12 bases separating them. Germline loops: CDR1 SGHDT, CDR2 YYEEEE. The CDR3 sequence is 15 residues long. CDR3 sequence reads: CASSLSPDSSYEQYF. The CDR3 bases are TGTGCCAGCAGCTTATCTCCGGATTCCTCCTACGAGCAGTACTTC.

The chain couples TRBV7-9 to TRBJ1-1; TRBD1 might be the D (5 bases). The CDR3 covers 15 residues. Germline CDR1 reads SEHNR; CDR2 reads FQNEAQ (reference sequence). V was pared by 5 bases and J by 0 bases, with 13 bases between. The CDR3, as DNA: TGTGCCAGCAGCCCTTGGGGGAGTGTGAACACTGAAGCTTTCTTT. This codes for CASSPWGSVNTEAFF.

The rearrangement uses TRBV7-2 and TRBJ2-5; 10 bases fit TRBD2. Germline CDR1 is SGHTA and CDR2 is FQGNSA. V gave up 2 bases and J gave up 5 bases; unmatched junction bases: 8. The CDR3 is 16 residues long. The CDR3 DNA sequence: TGTGCCAGCAGCTTATTTTTAGCGGGGGGCCTGGAGACCCAGTACTTC. Translated, it gives CASSLFLAGGLETQYF.

The chain couples TRBV5-1 to TRBJ2-7, with D unresolved. Looked up from germline, CDR1 is SGHRS and CDR2 is YFSETQ. The CDR3 length is 14 residues. V lost 4 bases and J 0 bases, leaving 11 bases between the germline ends. CDR3 sequence (DNA): TGCGCCAGCAGCCTCCTGGCGAGCTCCTACGAGCAGTACTTC. Residues: CASSLLASSYEQYF.

The chain employs TRBV7-9 and TRBJ2-1; the D gene could be TRBD1 or TRBD2 (7 bases each). The CDR3 totals 15 residues. Between the trimmed V and J ends, which lost 3 bases and 8 bases, there was a span of 17 bases. Germline CDR1 SEHNR, CDR2 FQNEAQ (reference sequence). The CDR3 region is CASSFFRGGLDEQFF. The CDR3 DNA reads TGTGCCAGCAGCTTTTTCAGGGGGGGCTTGGATGAGCAGTTCTTC.

Only one count was recorded for this clone. This rearrangement joins TRBV7-9 to TRBJ2-2; D not certain. CDR1 and CDR2 from the germline V gene are SEHNR and FQNEAQ (reference sequence). Trimming stripped 1 base from V and 6 bases from J, with 6 bases between. The CDR3 has 13 residues. The CDR3 here is CASSLGSAGELFF. DNA for the CDR3: TGTGCCAGCAGCTTAGGTTCGGCCGGGGAGCTGTTTTTT.

As concerns this clone: Distinct nucleotide sequences in the sample also encode this CDR3. The V and J genes are TRBV4-1 and TRBJ1-2, with unresolved D. The CDR3 runs to 12 residues. V dropped 0 bases and J dropped 2 bases, with 1 base sitting between them. The germline gives CDR1 MGHRA, CDR2 YSYEKL. CDR3 DNA: TGCGCCAGCAGCCAAGAAAACTATGGCTACACCTTC. Its protein product is CASSQENYGYTF.